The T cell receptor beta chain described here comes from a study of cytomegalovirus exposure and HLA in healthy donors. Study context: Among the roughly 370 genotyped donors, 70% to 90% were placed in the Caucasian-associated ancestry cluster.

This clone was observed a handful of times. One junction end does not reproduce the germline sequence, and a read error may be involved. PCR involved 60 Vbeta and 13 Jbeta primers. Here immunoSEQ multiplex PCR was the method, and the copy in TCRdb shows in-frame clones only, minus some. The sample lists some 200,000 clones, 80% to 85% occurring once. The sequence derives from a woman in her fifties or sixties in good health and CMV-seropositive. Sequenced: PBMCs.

CDR3 residues: CSSNRDEEQYF. The CDR3 bases are TGTTCCAGCAACCGAGACGAGGAGCAGTACTTC. The V gene is TRBV7-9, the J gene TRBJ2-5; no clear D gene. This CDR3 has 11 amino acids. From germline, CDR1 is SEHNR and CDR2 FQNEAQ (reference sequence).